Presented here are 27 T cell receptor beta chains from one specimen sequenced in a study of early T cells in non-severe SARS-CoV-2 infection (dated by TCRdb to the early 2020s). The library was prepared using 5' RACE. Instrument on record: NextSeq 500. The raw public data were reprocessed by TCRdb itself: fastp quality trimming at Q25, MiXCR clonotype calling, in-frame beta chains only. Each entry merges the rows of one CDR3 protein and shows their most common DNA and genes. The sample data list some 70,000 distinct CDR3 sequences, and roughly a tenth of these were observed just once. The top ten constitute less than 6.5% of the sample. Material for sequencing was whole blood. These receptor sequences come from an adult who was a healthcare worker with PCR-confirmed SARS-CoV-2 infection or an uninfected control (not recorded which).

This clonotype has more than one count but fewer than ten. The chain uses TRBV7-2 and TRBJ2-3; 9 bases match TRBD2. V was pared by 0 bases and J by 11 bases, with 0 bases of the junction left unmatched. This CDR3 is built from 12 residues. Germline loops: CDR1 SGHTA, CDR2 FQGNSA. CDR3 loop: CASSLASGGQYF. The CDR3 nucleotides read TGTGCCAGCAGCTTAGCTAGCGGGGGGCAGTATTTT. Filled out from reference TRBV7-2 and TRBJ2-3, the complete variable domain reads GAGVSQSPSNKVTEKGKDVELRCDPISGHTALYWYRQSLGQGLEFLIYFQGNSAPDKSGLPSDRFSAERTGGSVSTLTIQRTQQEDSAVYLCASSLASGGQYFGPGTRLTVL.

This clonotype was observed many times. The J gene is TRBJ1-4, the V gene TRBV7-9; D is undetermined. This CDR3 contains 12 residues. Germline V gives CDR1 SEHNR, CDR2 FQNEAQ (reference sequence). Between the trimmed V and J ends, which lost 1 base and 6 bases, there was a span of 3 bases. The CDR3: CASSLEYEKLFF. The CDR3, as DNA: TGTGCCAGCAGCTTAGAGTATGAAAAACTGTTTTTT.

This clonotype was counted many times. V gene TRBV24-1 combines with J gene TRBJ2-2, with 8 bases that match TRBD1. This CDR3 has 14 amino acids. The germline gives CDR1 KGHDR, CDR2 SFDVKD. Trimming cost V 8 bases and J 1 base; bases outside gene matches: 2. CDR3 in amino acids: CATTGQGNTGELFF. Written as DNA, the CDR3 is TGTGCCACCACTGGACAGGGGAACACCGGGGAGCTGTTTTTT.

This clonotype has just a few counts. J is TRBJ2-1 and V is TRBV12-3 or TRBV12-4, with D perhaps given as TRBD1 or TRBD2 (6 bases each). With 6 bases removed from V and 2 bases from J, the gap between germline ends came to 11 bases. The CDR3 runs 14 residues. CDR3 in amino acids: CASSQGGTYNEQFF. The CDR3, as DNA: TGTGCCAGCAGCCAAGGGGGGACCTACAATGAGCAGTTCTTC.

This clonotype has at least ten counts. V usage is TRBV20-1 and J usage is TRBJ1-1; no definite D call. V dropped 5 bases and J dropped 5 bases, with 15 bases sitting between them. This CDR3 has 13 amino acids. Germline V lookup: CDR1 DFQATT, CDR2 SNEGSKA (reference sequence). CDR3 in amino acids: CSARWSGWTEAFF. CDR3 DNA: TGCAGTGCTCGTTGGTCCGGGTGGACTGAAGCTTTCTTT.

This clonotype was recorded many times. V usage is TRBV12-3 or TRBV12-4 and J usage is TRBJ1-5; a weak D match, TRBD1 (5 bases). Deletions cut 4 bases from V and 10 bases from J, with 14 bases between. This CDR3 contains 13 residues. CDR3 in DNA: TGTGCCAGCAGTTCGGACGGGGACCGTCCCCAGCATTTT. Its translation: CASSSDGDRPQHF.

The chain links TRBV10-3 to TRBJ2-3; D unresolved. V lost 3 bases, J lost 2 bases, and 3 bases lay in between. The CDR3 is 12 residues long. The V gene's germline CDR1 is ENHRY and CDR2 SYGVKD. Written as DNA, the CDR3 is TGTGCCATCAGTGAATTCACAGATACGCAGTATTTT. This translates into CAISEFTDTQYF.

The V and J genes are TRBV20-1 and TRBJ2-3; 7 bases fit TRBD1. Germline CDR1 reads DFQATT; CDR2 reads SNEGSKA (reference sequence). J was trimmed by 0 bases and V by 3 bases; bases with no gene match: 3. The CDR3 loop spans 14 amino acids. The CDR3 here is CSARTGSSTDTQYF. The CDR3 region has the DNA TGCAGTGCTAGGACAGGGAGTAGCACAGATACGCAGTATTTT.

V and J are TRBV9 and TRBJ1-1; no clear D gene. Germline V gene sequence: CDR1 SGDLS, CDR2 YYNGEE. The CDR3 spans 14 residues. V was pared by 0 bases and J by 0 bases, with 6 bases between. CDR3 region: CASSVAAVNTEAFF. CDR3 nucleotides: TGTGCCAGCAGCGTAGCTGCAGTGAACACTGAAGCTTTCTTT.

In this sample, this clonotype turned up many times. As DNA, the CDR3 is TGTGCCAGTACCGGGGAGAGTTTTAAAAGCTCCTACAATGAGCAGTTCTTC. It codes for CASTGESFKSSYNEQFF. The J gene is TRBJ2-1, the V gene TRBV19; a weak D match, TRBD2 (5 bases). The germline V and J ends were trimmed by 7 bases and 0 bases, with 19 bases remaining between them. The CDR3 runs 17 residues. Germline CDR1 LNHDA, CDR2 SQIVND (reference sequence). Drawing the rest from reference TRBV19 and TRBJ2-1, the complete variable domain is DGGITQSPKYLFRKEGQNVTLSCEQNLNHDAMYWYRQDPGQGLRLIYYSQIVNDFQKGDIAEGYSVSREKKESFPLTVTSAQKNPTAFYLCASTGESFKSSYNEQFFGPGTRLTVL.

This clonotype turned up a few times. The J gene is TRBJ2-3, the V gene TRBV4-1; the D is unclear. The CDR3 runs 14 residues. CDR1 is MGHRA, CDR2 YSYEKL, per germline. V lost 1 base to trimming and J lost 4 bases, with 9 bases between them. The DNA for the CDR3 is TGCGCCAGCAGCCAAGGAGAAGGGCCAGATACGCAGTATTTT. This gives the protein CASSQGEGPDTQYF.

This clonotype was picked up many times. V and J are TRBV11-2 and TRBJ2-2; unclear D gene. Germline CDR1 is SGHAT and CDR2 is FQNNGV. The CDR3 is 17 residues long. V lost 3 bases to trimming and J lost 0 bases, with 14 bases between them. The CDR3 loop is CASSFDPGRANTGELFF. Here the CDR3 DNA reads TGTGCCAGCAGCTTCGATCCAGGAAGGGCGAACACCGGGGAGCTGTTTTTT.

The table lists this clonotype with a few counts. The chain is built from TRBV7-2 and TRBJ1-1; D gene uncertain. The CDR3 contains 11 residues. Deletions cut 2 bases from V and 10 bases from J, with 8 bases between. Germline CDR1 reads SGHTA; CDR2 reads FQGNSA. The CDR3, as DNA: TGTGCCAGCAGCTTATCCCTTGGAGCTTTCTTT. Its translation is CASSLSLGAFF.

There are a few counts of this clonotype. The J gene is TRBJ2-5, the V gene TRBV5-1; no definite D call. The V and J ends lost 0 bases and 4 bases respectively, with 10 bases between them. The CDR3 has 14 amino acids. Germline loops: CDR1 SGHRS, CDR2 YFSETQ. CDR3 bases: TGCGCCAGCAGCTTGGGAACCGGACGAGAGACCCAGTACTTC. As protein: CASSLGTGRETQYF.

This clonotype appeared a few times. The chain employs TRBV10-2 and TRBJ1-2, with 7 bases aligning to TRBD1. CDR3 length equals 13 residues. J was trimmed by 3 bases and V by 4 bases; bases with no gene match: 2. The germline gives CDR1 WSHSY, CDR2 SAAADI. This chain's CDR3 is CASSAQGDYGYTF. The DNA for the CDR3 is TGCGCCAGCAGTGCCCAGGGGGACTATGGCTACACCTTC.

This clonotype was counted many times. The chain combines TRBV2 with TRBJ1-2, with TRBD1 matching over 8 bases. Trimming removed 5 bases from V and 2 bases from J; junction bases left unmatched: 1. There are 13 residues in the CDR3. Germline V lookup: CDR1 SNHLY, CDR2 FYNNEI. The CDR3: CASSWTGNYGYTF. The CDR3 nucleotides read TGTGCCAGCAGTTGGACAGGGAACTATGGCTACACCTTC.

This clonotype was picked up one time. A much more abundant neighbour one base away suggests this may be a read error. The chain carries TRBV3-1 and TRBJ1-2; D not certain. Germline assignment: CDR1 LGHDT and CDR2 YNNKEL (reference sequence). This CDR3 region has 12 residues. Here the CDR3 reads CANSQEAQVFTF. The CDR3, as DNA: TGTGCCAACAGCCAAGAGGCCCAAGTTTTCACCTTC.

This clonotype was seen a few times. This chain links TRBV19 with TRBJ2-7; perhaps TRBD1 as D (5 bases). CDR1 LNHDA and CDR2 SQIVND come from the germline V gene (reference sequence). Trimming took off 4 bases at V and 3 bases at J, with 13 bases between the two ends. This CDR3 spans 14 amino acids. CDR3 bases: TGTGCCAGTAGTAACGCCCACAGGTACTACGAGCAGTACTTC. Translating it yields CASSNAHRYYEQYF.

This clonotype was detected a few times. This rearrangement joins TRBV12-3 or TRBV12-4 to TRBJ2-2; D unresolved. V was clipped by 5 bases and J by 3 bases, with 4 bases between them. CDR3 length: 12 amino acids. The CDR3 sequence: CASSPHTGELFF. CDR3 nucleotides: TGTGCCAGCAGTCCCCACACCGGGGAGCTGTTTTTT.

This clonotype occurred many times. V is TRBV20-1 and J is TRBJ2-3, with D unresolved. From germline, CDR1 is DFQATT and CDR2 SNEGSKA (reference sequence). V dropped 5 bases and J dropped 4 bases, with 10 bases sitting between them. This CDR3 has 12 residues. CDR3 sequence: CSAHQSADTQYF. The DNA for the CDR3 is TGCAGTGCTCACCAATCCGCAGATACGCAGTATTTT.

This clonotype was recorded many times. This rearrangement joins TRBV5-5 to TRBJ2-5; D possibly corresponds to TRBD1 (6 bases). Trimming stripped 3 bases from V and 5 bases from J, with 17 bases between. The germline V gene encodes CDR1 SGHKS and CDR2 YYEKEE (reference sequence). CDR3 length: 15 amino acids. CDR3 loop: CASSSKQGMWETQYF. CDR3 DNA: TGTGCCAGCAGCTCCAAGCAGGGGATGTGGGAGACCCAGTACTTC.

This clonotype was counted many times. CDR3 loop: CASFIGGVPQSGYTF. Here the CDR3 DNA reads TGTGCCAGTTTTATCGGGGGGGTACCCCAGAGTGGCTACACCTTC. This chain uses TRBV19 with TRBJ1-2; tentative D call: TRBD1 (5 bases). Trimming left V 8 bases short and J 7 bases short, with 23 bases between. CDR3 length: 15 residues. Germline loops: CDR1 LNHDA, CDR2 SQIVND (reference sequence).

In its sample, this clonotype was seen many times. The chain is built from TRBV18 and TRBJ1-5; TRBD1 is a possible D gene (5 bases). V was pared by 5 bases and J by 2 bases, with 13 bases between. This CDR3 has 15 amino acids. Germline loops: CDR1 KGHSH, CDR2 LQKENI. CDR3 loop: CASSLIGAGNQPQHF. CDR3 sequence (DNA): TGTGCCAGCTCATTAATAGGGGCGGGCAATCAGCCCCAGCATTTT. Looking up the rest from reference TRBV18 and TRBJ1-5 gives the full variable domain: NAGVMQNPRHLVRRRGQEARLRCSPMKGHSHVYWYRQLPEEGLKFMVYLQKENIIDESGMPKERFSAEFPKEGPSILRIQQVVRGDSAAYFCASSLIGAGNQPQHFGDGTRLSIL.

The sample holds many counts of this clonotype. The gene calls are TRBV7-2 and TRBJ2-3; D unresolved. Trimming stripped 2 bases from V and 0 bases from J, with 6 bases between. Per the germline V gene, CDR1 is SGHTA and CDR2 is FQGNSA. The CDR3 sequence is 14 residues long. The CDR3 here is CASSLRYSTDTQYF. The CDR3 bases are TGTGCCAGCAGCTTAAGATACAGCACAGATACGCAGTATTTT.

This clonotype was seen at least ten times. The chain links TRBV7-2 to TRBJ1-2, with D perhaps TRBD1 (6 bases). Trimming pared 4 bases from V and 6 bases from J, leaving 12 bases between. Per germline, CDR1 SGHTA and CDR2 FQGNSA. There are 13 residues in the CDR3. The CDR3 DNA follows: TGTGCCAGCAGCTCCCGGGGGCGCGATGGCTACACCTTC. This codes for CASSSRGRDGYTF.

This clonotype was found many times. The V call is TRBV12-3 or TRBV12-4, the J call TRBJ2-6; D is uncertain. V was pared by 3 bases and J by 1 base, with 7 bases between. The CDR3 runs 15 residues. The DNA of the CDR3 is TGTGCCAGCAGTTTTCAGGCTTCTGGGGCCAACGTCCTGACTTTC. Amino acid sequence: CASSFQASGANVLTF.

This clonotype was seen repeatedly, ten times or more. V usage is TRBV7-2 and J usage is TRBJ2-3; tentative D call: TRBD2 (7 bases). The CDR3 has 15 residues. The V gene lost 1 base and the J gene lost 6 bases, with 14 bases spanning the gap. Germline-derived CDR1 and CDR2 are SGHTA and FQGNSA. CDR3 nucleotides: TGTGCCAGCAGCTTAGTGTGGGGGGGCAGGGATACGCAGTATTTT. Protein sequence: CASSLVWGGRDTQYF.